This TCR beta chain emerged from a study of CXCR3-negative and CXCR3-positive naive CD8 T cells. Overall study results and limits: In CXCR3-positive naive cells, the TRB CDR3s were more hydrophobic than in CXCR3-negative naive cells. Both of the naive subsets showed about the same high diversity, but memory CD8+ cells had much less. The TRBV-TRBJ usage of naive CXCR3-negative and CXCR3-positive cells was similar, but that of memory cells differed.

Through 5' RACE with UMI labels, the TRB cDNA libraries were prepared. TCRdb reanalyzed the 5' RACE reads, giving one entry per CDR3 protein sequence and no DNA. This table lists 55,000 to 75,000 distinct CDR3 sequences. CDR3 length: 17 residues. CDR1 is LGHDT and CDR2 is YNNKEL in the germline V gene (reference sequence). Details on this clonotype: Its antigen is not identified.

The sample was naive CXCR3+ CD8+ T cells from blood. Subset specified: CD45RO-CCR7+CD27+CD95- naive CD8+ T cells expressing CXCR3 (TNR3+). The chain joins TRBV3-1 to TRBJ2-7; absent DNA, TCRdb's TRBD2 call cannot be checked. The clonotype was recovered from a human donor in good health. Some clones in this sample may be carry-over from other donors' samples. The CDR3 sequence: CASSSHPGTSGGYEQYF.